These 20 T cell receptor beta chains share one sample of origin, sequenced in a study of shared clonotypes between healthy human individuals. Some clones are missing from TCRdb's copy, which holds only in-frame ones; the method was immunoSEQ multiplex PCR. The profile shows about 490,000 clones, around 78% of them singletons. The sequenced sample consisted of PBMCs. The origin of the receptors is a middle-aged woman in good health. Some clones in this sample may be carry-over from other donors' samples.

V is TRBV2 and J is TRBJ2-1; 14 bases agree with TRBD2. The V segment lost 11 bases and the J segment 11 bases; nucleotides outside the gene matches: 11. Looked up from germline, CDR1 is SNHLY and CDR2 is FYNNEI. The CDR3 has 14 residues. The CDR3 DNA reads TGTGCCCAAACCGGGACTAGCGGGAGTACGAAGCAGTTCTTC. Its protein is CAQTGTSGSTKQFF.

The chain recombines TRBV9 with TRBJ2-7; D remains unclear. V shed 0 bases and J shed 0 bases, with 13 bases lying between them. CDR3 length: 16 residues. Germline lookup yields CDR1 SGDLS and CDR2 YYNGEE. The chain's CDR3 is CASSVAQRANSYEQYF. DNA for the CDR3: TGTGCCAGCAGCGTAGCTCAACGGGCTAACTCCTACGAGCAGTACTTC.

This chain joins TRBV11-2 and TRBJ1-3; TRBD1 might be the D (5 bases). The CDR3 length is 16 residues. Germline V gives CDR1 SGHAT, CDR2 FQNNGV. V was cut by 4 bases and J by 2 bases, with 15 bases left in between. As DNA, the CDR3 is TGTGCCAGCAGCTGGGCGCCGGGGGTGACTGGAAACACCATATATTTT. Encoded protein: CASSWAPGVTGNTIYF.

The gene calls are TRBV30 and TRBJ1-5, with 7 bases that match TRBD1. This CDR3 has 14 amino acids. CDR1 is GTSNPN and CDR2 is SVGIG in the germline V gene (reference sequence). V dropped 3 bases and J dropped 4; count of bases not matched to a gene: 6. The CDR3 region is CAWSLTGLNQPQHF. The CDR3 bases are TGTGCCTGGAGCCTGACAGGGCTAAATCAGCCCCAGCATTTT.

J is TRBJ1-1 and V is TRBV11-2; D possibly corresponds to TRBD1 (5 bases). The CDR3 sequence is 13 residues long. Germline V CDR1 and CDR2: SGHAT, FQNNGV. Trimming shortened V by 4 bases and J by 8 bases, and 14 bases separated the two germline ends. DNA of the CDR3: TGTGCCAGCAGCTACGGGGCAGTTCGCGAAGCTTTCTTT. Translating it yields CASSYGAVREAFF.

This clone has only one observation. This clone may be a read error of a much larger clone one base away. Other DNA sequences in this specimen translate into the identical CDR3. V usage is TRBV18 and J usage is TRBJ2-7; tentatively, D is TRBD1 (5 bases). Germline V CDR1 and CDR2: KGHSH, LQKENI. CDR3 length: 13 amino acids. V was cut by 0 bases and J by 2 bases, with 5 bases left in between. The CDR3 nucleotides are TGTGCCAGCTCACCACCGGGGCCCTACGAGCAGTACTTC. It codes for CASSPPGPYEQYF.

This clone turned up a few times. The chain couples TRBV4-2 to TRBJ2-1, with 9 positions matching TRBD2. This CDR3 has 15 amino acids. Germline V gene sequence: CDR1 LGHNA, CDR2 YNFKEQ. J lost 5 bases, V lost 4 bases, and 6 bases had no gene match. This CDR3 reads CASSRRLAGDNEQFF. In nucleotides, the CDR3 is TGTGCCAGCAGCCGGCGCTTAGCGGGAGACAATGAGCAGTTCTTC.

This clone came up once. The chain combines TRBV9 with TRBJ2-1; D remains ambiguous. V was cut by 3 bases and J by 3 bases, with 16 bases left in between. This CDR3 is built from 16 residues. The germline V gene encodes CDR1 SGDLS and CDR2 YYNGEE. CDR3 DNA sequence: TGTGCCAGCAGCGAACGGTCGTTAGGAAGCTACAATGAGCAGTTCTTC. Its translation: CASSERSLGSYNEQFF.

The rearrangement uses TRBV5-1 and TRBJ2-7; D uncertain. The CDR3 is 16 amino acids. V was cut by 1 base and J by 2 bases, with 16 bases left in between. CDR1 is SGHRS and CDR2 is YFSETQ in the germline V gene. This CDR3 is CASSLSAGVLTYEQYF. The CDR3 DNA is TGCGCCAGCAGCTTGAGCGCAGGAGTGTTAACCTACGAGCAGTACTTC. Looking up the rest from reference TRBV5-1 and TRBJ2-7 gives the full variable domain: KAGVTQTPRYLIKTRGQQVTLSCSPISGHRSVSWYQQTPGQGLQFLFEYFSETQRNKGNFPGRFSGRQFSNSRSEMNVSTLELGDSALYLCASSLSAGVLTYEQYFGPGTRLTVT.

This clone has only a few counts. This chain uses TRBV9 with TRBJ1-2, with a possible D match to TRBD1 (5 bases). V lost 8 bases and J 0 bases, leaving 23 bases between the germline ends. The CDR3 is made up of 17 amino acids. The germline CDR1 and CDR2 sequences are SGDLS and YYNGEE. CDR3 nucleotides: TGTGCCAGTACGCCCCTCGTGACAGCGACTTCTAACTATGGCTACACCTTC. Protein: CASTPLVTATSNYGYTF.

This clone showed up many times. The chain has TRBV28 and TRBJ1-2; D is perhaps TRBD1 (6 bases). There are 13 residues in the CDR3. V lost 6 bases, J lost 4 bases, and 12 bases lay in between. Germline V gene data show CDR1 as MDHEN and CDR2 as SYDVKM. The DNA for the CDR3 is TGTGCCAGCAGCCAGGACAGCGGCTATGGCTACACCTTC. This encodes CASSQDSGYGYTF.

Note on this clone: One end of the junction is discordant with germline, which a read error may explain. This rearrangement joins TRBV5-1 to TRBJ1-2; TRBD1 aligns across 10 bases. The germline V gene has CDR1 SGHRS and CDR2 YFSETQ. This CDR3 spans 15 amino acids. This chain's CDR3 is CAGSLRQGANYGYTF. DNA of the CDR3: TGCGCCGGCAGCCTTAGACAGGGGGCGAACTATGGCTACACCTTC.

The chain carries TRBV5-4 and TRBJ2-3; 14 bases match TRBD2. The germline V gene has CDR1 SGHNT and CDR2 YYREEE (reference sequence). The CDR3 length is 16 residues. Trimming at V came to 4 bases and at J to 5 bases, leaving 6 bases not matched to a gene. For the CDR3, the DNA is TGTGCCAGCAGCATGGGACTAGCGGGAGTGGGAGATACGCAGTATTTT. It specifies CASSMGLAGVGDTQYF. The whole variable domain, filled in from reference TRBV5-4 and TRBJ2-3, reads ETGVTQSPTHLIKTRGQQVTLRCSSQSGHNTVSWYQQALGQGPQFIFQYYREEENGRGNFPPRFSGLQFPNYSSELNVNALELDDSALYLCASSMGLAGVGDTQYFGPGTRLTVL.

The chain employs TRBV9 and TRBJ2-1, with TRBD2 as a possible D gene (6 bases). V shed 0 bases and J shed 2 bases, with 9 bases lying between them. The CDR3 covers 15 residues. Germline lookup yields CDR1 SGDLS and CDR2 YYNGEE. Here the CDR3 reads CASSVAGDAYNEQFF. The CDR3 coding sequence is TGTGCCAGCAGCGTAGCGGGAGACGCCTACAATGAGCAGTTCTTC.

The chain uses TRBV28 and TRBJ1-2; D gene unclear. Germline V CDR1 and CDR2: MDHEN, SYDVKM. The CDR3 is 15 residues long. The ends were cut back, 1 base at V and 4 bases at J, with 13 bases in the middle. CDR3 amino acids: CASSLSGPTPYGYTF. The CDR3 DNA is TGTGCCAGCAGTTTATCGGGTCCGACACCCTATGGCTACACCTTC.

V and J are TRBV11-1 and TRBJ1-1; 7 nucleotides agree with TRBD1. Germline lookup yields CDR1 SGHAT and CDR2 FQDESV (reference sequence). V lost 0 bases, J lost 10 bases, and 8 bases stayed unmatched. The CDR3 runs to 14 residues. In DNA form, the CDR3 reads TGTGCCAGCAGCTTAGCCAACAGGGGCCGGAGAGCTTTCTTT. Amino acids: CASSLANRGRRAFF.

This clone has a handful of counts. This chain's CDR3 is CASSLSGSDTQYF. The CDR3 nucleotides are TGTGCCAGCAGCTTATCCGGGTCAGATACGCAGTATTTT. The chain carries TRBV7-3 and TRBJ2-3; no reliable D call. This CDR3 comprises 13 residues. V gave up 2 bases and J gave up 4 bases, with 7 bases separating them. CDR1 and CDR2 from the germline V gene are SGHTA and FQGTGA.

This sequence joins TRBV18 and TRBJ1-4, with 12 positions matching TRBD1. Per germline, CDR1 KGHSH and CDR2 LQKENI. The CDR3 consists of 20 residues. V lost 0 bases to trimming and J lost 5 bases; unmatched junction nucleotides: 13. CDR3 loop: CASSPPGGPGTGGRNEKLFF. The CDR3 DNA sequence: TGTGCCAGCTCACCACCGGGAGGCCCCGGGACAGGGGGCAGAAATGAAAAACTGTTTTTT.

The genes are TRBV11-2 and TRBJ1-3, with no clear D. Germline V gene data show CDR1 as SGHAT and CDR2 as FQNNGV. V lost 1 base and J lost 6, with 7 bases in between. The CDR3 spans 13 residues. In DNA form, the CDR3 reads TGTGCCAGCAGCTTAGCCTCACAAAACACCATATATTTT. As protein: CASSLASQNTIYF.

The chain links TRBV7-6 to TRBJ2-1; tentative D call: TRBD1 (6 bases). V was clipped by 4 bases and J by 6 bases, with 13 bases between them. Germline V CDR1 and CDR2: SGHVS, FNYEAQ. The CDR3 runs 14 residues. The DNA for the CDR3 is TGTGCCAGCAGCTCGGAGCAGGGGATCAATGAGCAGTTCTTC. Amino acids: CASSSEQGINEQFF.